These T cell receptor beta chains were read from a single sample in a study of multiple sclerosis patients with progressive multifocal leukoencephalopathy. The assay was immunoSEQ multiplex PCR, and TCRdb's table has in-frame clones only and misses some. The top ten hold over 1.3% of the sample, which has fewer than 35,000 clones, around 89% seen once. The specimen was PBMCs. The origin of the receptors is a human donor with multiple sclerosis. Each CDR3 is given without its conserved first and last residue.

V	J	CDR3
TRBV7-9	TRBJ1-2	ASSLRGGYT
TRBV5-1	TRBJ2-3	ASADTGLLSTDTQY
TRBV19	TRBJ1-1	ASSIGGTENTEAF
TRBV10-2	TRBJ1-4	ASQGRDNEKLF
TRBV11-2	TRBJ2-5	ASSQLAGAREQY
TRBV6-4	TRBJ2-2	ATSGGPDTGELF
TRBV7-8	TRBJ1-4	ASSVSRQPNEKLF
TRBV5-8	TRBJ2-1	ASSFKVRPGGNEQF
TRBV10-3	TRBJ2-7	AISGGPSSYEQY
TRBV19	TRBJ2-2	ASSQGHSTGELF
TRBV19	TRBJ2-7	ASSIDGRGEQY
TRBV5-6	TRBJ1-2	ASSPTRFIGYGYT
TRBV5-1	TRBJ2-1	ASSPVDSSSYNEQF
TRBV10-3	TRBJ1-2	AITGQGPANYGYT
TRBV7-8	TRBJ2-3	ASSLVGPSTDTQY
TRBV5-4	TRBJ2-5	ASSFLSGTSGEETQY
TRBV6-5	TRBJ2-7	ASKGTAEQY